A selection of T cell receptor beta chains follows, all from one sample in a study of T cells after yellow fever vaccination. TCRdb analysed the 5' RACE reads with MiXCR anew, one entry per CDR3 protein. Of 620,000 or so distinct CDR3 sequences listed, 9% to 15% are singletons. Sequences were derived from PBMCs, sampled on the day of the yellow fever booster vaccination. These TCRs come from a man aged 25 to 40 who received the YFV17D yellow fever vaccine. Each CDR3 is given with its conserved first and last residue. Some rows mark clone size as missing; the rest say once, few, many or name a class of expanded clone.

TRBV11-2	few	TRBJ2-6	CASSLDAVSGANVLTF
TRBV5-1	many	TRBJ2-1	CASSRDRGGNEQFF
TRBV12-3/TRBV12-4	-	TRBJ1-6	CASSQDGFSPLHF
TRBV7-9	-	TRBJ2-3	CASSFWLAETDTQYF
TRBV12-3/TRBV12-4	-	TRBJ2-5	CASSLGTAAETQYF
TRBV24-1	few	TRBJ2-1	CATSRIAGDYNEQFF
TRBV12-3/TRBV12-4	few	TRBJ1-1	CASSLAAGSFAEAFF
TRBV20-1	few	TRBJ2-5	CSALTSGRSDQYF
TRBV6-1	-	TRBJ1-6	CASRKGQGGSPLHF
TRBV21-1	few	TRBJ2-2	CASSKVPIGLHTGELFF
TRBV12-3/TRBV12-4	few	TRBJ2-7	CASSLGQSFPYEQYF
TRBV7-3	few	TRBJ2-3	CASSLQPQGSTDTQYF
TRBV6-1	-	TRBJ1-1	CASAPGDRVNTEAFF
TRBV11-2	few	TRBJ2-1	CASSPTGLAVSTGVLDEQFF
TRBV20-1	-	TRBJ2-5	CSARAPYGQEETQYF
TRBV20-1	-	TRBJ2-7	CSAPTSGVSYEQYF
TRBV4-3	-	TRBJ1-2	CASSQDRRGSYGYTF
TRBV20-1	many	TRBJ1-2	CSARGPGPGGYTF
TRBV12-5	few	TRBJ2-1	CASDGLAGTGNEQFF
TRBV4-3	many	TRBJ2-1	CASSQPGTGATNEQFF
TRBV15	few	TRBJ2-3	CATRGSTDTQYF
TRBV9	few	TRBJ1-4	CASSVGPGATNEKLFF
TRBV19	many	TRBJ1-5	CASSIRVNQPQHF
TRBV2	few	TRBJ2-2	CASLSGASGLNTGELFF
TRBV4-3	few	TRBJ2-2	CASSQGGTGNTGELFF
TRBV5-1	-	TRBJ2-1	CASSFIENEQFF
TRBV5-1	-	TRBJ2-4	CASSLGNTVNIQYF
TRBV18	few	TRBJ2-7	CASSPVSGEQYF
TRBV7-8	few	TRBJ1-1	CASSRQITEAFF
TRBV24-1	few	TRBJ2-5	CATSDKDSGRAKETQYF
TRBV6-1	few	TRBJ2-1	CASSASRGSSYNEQFF
TRBV12-3/TRBV12-4	-	TRBJ1-6	CASSPGKETNSYNSPLHF
TRBV28	many	TRBJ2-7	CASTSGRDKQYF
TRBV5-1	few	TRBJ2-7	CASSGRKSYEQYF
TRBV9	few	TRBJ2-7	CASSAGQGAVNEQYF
TRBV14	few	TRBJ2-5	CASSPRRRETQYF
TRBV7-2	few	TRBJ2-1	CASSQGQGLSNEQFF
TRBV5-1	few	TRBJ2-5	CASSDSDRGRETQYF
TRBV6-2/TRBV6-3	-	TRBJ2-5	CASSYLTDREETQYF
TRBV20-1	-	TRBJ1-6	CSATNRGRNSPLHF
TRBV3-1	few	TRBJ2-3	CASSPGLGGFTDTQYF
TRBV20-1	-	TRBJ2-3	CSAIEGEGTDTQYF
TRBV5-4	-	TRBJ2-3	CASLAGGPGNTDTQYF
TRBV20-1	-	TRBJ2-1	CSALRAGEPSYNEQFF
TRBV2	-	TRBJ2-2	CASKRTSGPRKFF
TRBV15	few	TRBJ2-2	CATSRDPRNGELFF
TRBV10-2	-	TRBJ2-7	CASSDKAGGYEQYF
TRBV18	-	TRBJ1-4	CASAAQPTNEKLFF
TRBV14	-	TRBJ1-1	CASSLMTVNTEAFF
TRBV9	few	TRBJ2-2	CASSLDSFPGELFF